This TCR beta chain emerged from a study of shared clonotypes between healthy human individuals. Nashville, Tennessee was home to all donors, who were Caucasian adults. V lost 4 bases to trimming and J lost 2 bases, with 16 bases between them. Per the germline V gene, CDR1 is SGHNT and CDR2 is YYREEE (reference sequence). The CDR3 extends over 16 amino acids. The table lists this clone with a count of one. Produced via immunoSEQ multiplex PCR; TCRdb's table is partial and in-frame only. Altogether fewer than 1.6 million clones are present, approximately 98.5% being singletons, with the ten largest covering about 0.34%.

This TCR derives from a man aged 30 to 45 in good health. The sample taken for sequencing was naive CD4+ T cells sorted from blood. Subset described: CD45RA+ positively selected. The V and J genes are TRBV5-4 and TRBJ2-4, with D perhaps assigned TRBD1 or TRBD2 (5 bases each). The CDR3 is CASSPAEGITKNIQYF. CDR3 sequence (DNA): TGTGCCAGCAGCCCGGCCGAGGGGATAACCAAAAACATTCAGTACTTC.